A single T cell receptor beta chain is shown here with its context. The antigen is undetermined. Trimming stripped 5 bases from V and 7 bases from J, with 14 bases between. The CDR3 contains 13 residues. The germline V gene has CDR1 LNHDA and CDR2 SQIVND (reference sequence). The entry originates in a study of shared clonotypes between healthy human individuals. On the study more broadly: Each donor contributed plates that comprised three CD4 naive, three CD4 memory, two CD8 naive and one CD8 memory. General observations from the study: Relative to memory subsets, naive subsets generally showed larger estimated richness. It was the few donors that limited the genetic and exposure-history diversity represented. Clonotypes which were not shared had lower generation probabilities than clonotypes that all four donors shared.

Assay: immunoSEQ multiplex PCR; the TCRdb copy retains only in-frame clones and omits some. The sample yields some 2,500,000 clones, approximately 90% seen once. Sequencing input: naive CD4+ T cells from PBMCs. This sample's subset: CD45RA+ positively selected. The receptor was isolated from a man aged 18 to 30 in good health. Some clones in this sample may be carry-over from other donors' samples. The chain links TRBV19 to TRBJ1-2; D is ambiguous. The DNA of the CDR3 is TGTGCCAGTAGTTTATCGAGGGTCTCTGGCTACACCTTC. Its translation is CASSLSRVSGYTF.